This record covers a single TCR beta chain. Other DNA sequences of this sample code for an identical CDR3. This CDR3 spans 12 amino acids. The V end lost 6 bases, the J end lost 4 bases, and 10 bases lay between the germline ends. Germline V gene data show CDR1 as MDHEN and CDR2 as SYDVKM. Produced via immunoSEQ multiplex PCR; TCRdb's table is partial and in-frame only. The sample has roughly 260,000 clones; 88% are singletons. This record comes from a study of blood T cell repertoires in COVID-19. Across the whole study: Spain, Italy and the United States supplied samples that represented acute and convalescent COVID-19.

A Seattle source enrolled patients during active infection and followed them longitudinally. The sequencing sample was made of peripheral blood. The TCR originated in a woman in her 30s with COVID-19, enrolled during active disease. This sequence joins TRBV28 and TRBJ2-7; a weak D match, TRBD2 (6 bases). The CDR3 region is CASRPGVYEQYF. The CDR3 nucleotides read TGTGCCAGCAGGCCGGGGGTGTACGAGCAGTACTTC.